These T cell receptor beta chains were read from a single sample in a study of cytomegalovirus exposure and HLA in healthy donors. Profiling relied on immunoSEQ multiplex PCR, and the TCRdb table lists in-frame clones only, not all of them. Of under 200,000 clones detected, roughly 77% appear once; the ten largest clones hold approximately 0.36%. The specimen was PBMCs. The receptors were sampled from a male donor in good health and CMV-seropositive. Each CDR3 is given with its conserved first and last residue. A D gene is named only where the DNA matches it firmly. A clone size is listed for some rows: how often the clone was seen (once, few, many), or a class if it is expanded.

D gene	J gene	V gene	clone size	CDR3 protein	CDR3 DNA
NA	TRBJ1-5	TRBV6-1	few	CASWFSSNQPQHF	TGTGCCAGCTGGTTTAGTAGCAATCAGCCCCAGCATTTT
TRBD1	TRBJ1-1	TRBV5-1	NA	CASSLAGDRVTTFF	TGCGCCAGCAGCTTGGCCGGGGACAGGGTAACGACTTTCTTT
TRBD1	TRBJ1-2	TRBV27	NA	CASTRRLDRELGGYTF	TGTGCCAGCACCCGGCGTTTGGACAGGGAATTAGGGGGCTACACCTTC
NA	TRBJ1-5	TRBV6-4	NA	CASSTEVNQPQHF	TGTGCCAGTAGTACGGAGGTCAATCAGCCCCAGCATTTT
TRBD1	TRBJ1-2	TRBV28	NA	CASLVQGGPYGYTF	TGTGCCAGCTTAGTACAGGGGGGACCTTATGGCTACACCTTC
NA	TRBJ2-7	TRBV4-3	NA	CASSQDYRSNLYEQYF	TGCGCCAGCAGCCAAGATTACAGGTCAAACCTCTACGAGCAGTACTTC
NA	TRBJ1-4	TRBV6-1	NA	CASSLDRGREKLFF	TGTGCCAGCAGCCTAGACAGAGGACGTGAAAAACTGTTTTTT
NA	TRBJ2-2	TRBV9	once	CASSPRGGTGELFF	TGTGCCAGCAGCCCAAGGGGGGGTACCGGGGAGCTGTTTTTT
NA	TRBJ1-2	TRBV5-6	NA	CASSVSGDTKKRYGYTF	TGTGCCAGCAGCGTAAGCGGGGACACCAAAAAGAGGTATGGCTACACCTTC
NA	TRBJ2-5	TRBV14	NA	CASSQGFGQETQYF	TGTGCCAGCAGCCAAGGGTTCGGCCAAGAGACCCAGTACTTC
TRBD1	TRBJ1-1	TRBV18	NA	CASSGTVNTEAFF	TGTGCCAGCTCAGGGACAGTGAACACTGAAGCTTTCTTT
TRBD2	TRBJ2-1	TRBV4-1	NA	CASSPRAGGPNEQFF	TGCGCCAGCAGCCCGAGAGCGGGGGGGCCAAATGAGCAGTTCTTC
NA	TRBJ1-2	TRBV6-5	once	CASSYGMVGSNYGYTF	TGTGCCAGCAGTTACGGAATGGTCGGGTCTAACTATGGCTACACCTTC
NA	TRBJ1-4	TRBV7-2	few	CASSLWRQSNEKLFF	TGTGCCAGCAGCTTATGGCGACAGTCAAATGAAAAACTGTTTTTT
NA	TRBJ2-3	TRBV29-1	NA	CSVPTGLRPDTQYF	TGCAGCGTGCCGACAGGATTACGTCCTGATACGCAGTATTTT
NA	TRBJ2-7	TRBV19	NA	CASSIGVHEQYF	TGTGCCAGTAGTATCGGGGTCCACGAGCAGTACTTC
NA	TRBJ1-1	TRBV29-1	NA	CSVTLAAEAFF	TGCAGCGTCACACTGGCGGCTGAAGCTTTCTTT
NA	TRBJ2-7	TRBV27	NA	CASSLSSSASYEQYF	TGTGCCAGCAGTTTATCTTCTAGCGCCTCCTACGAGCAGTACTTC
NA	TRBJ2-7	TRBV9	NA	CASSVDLGGQYEQYF	TGTGCCAGCAGCGTAGATCTCGGGGGGCAGTACGAGCAGTACTTC
TRBD1	TRBJ2-5	TRBV7-6	NA	CASSALRDSGETQYF	TGTGCCAGCAGCGCCCTAAGGGACAGTGGAGAGACCCAGTACTTC
TRBD2	TRBJ2-3	TRBV7-2	NA	CASSFGTNLFTDTQYF	TGTGCCAGCAGCTTCGGGACTAACCTCTTCACAGATACGCAGTATTTT
TRBD1	TRBJ2-2	TRBV25-1	NA	CASSGLQGSGELFF	TGTGCCAGCAGTGGCCTACAGGGGTCCGGGGAGCTGTTTTTT
TRBD1	TRBJ2-7	TRBV6-6	once	CASRQTNRGEQYF	TGTGCCAGCAGACAGACGAACAGGGGCGAGCAGTACTTC
TRBD2	TRBJ2-2	TRBV19	NA	CASSVLAIGPGELFF	TGTGCCAGTAGTGTACTAGCGATTGGCCCCGGGGAGCTGTTTTTT
NA	TRBJ2-3	TRBV27	NA	CASSLSGLALGPDTQYF	TGTGCCAGCAGTTTATCGGGACTCGCCCTTGGACCAGATACGCAGTATTTT
TRBD1	TRBJ1-3	TRBV6-5	NA	CASSYQGAVGNTIYF	TGTGCCAGCAGTTACCAGGGGGCGGTTGGAAACACCATATATTTT
NA	TRBJ2-5	TRBV7-3	NA	CASSLFIQETQYF	TGTGCCAGCAGCTTATTTATACAAGAGACCCAGTACTTC
TRBD1	TRBJ1-2	TRBV10-3	NA	CASNGLGQAGGYTF	TGTGCCAGCAACGGTTTGGGACAGGCAGGAGGCTACACCTTC
NA	TRBJ2-1	TRBV25-1	NA	CASSDHGGHNEQFF	TGTGCCAGCAGTGACCACGGGGGGCACAATGAGCAGTTCTTC
NA	TRBJ1-3	TRBV19	NA	CASSIGVAGNTIYF	TGTGCCAGTAGTATCGGGGTAGCTGGAAACACCATATATTTT
NA	TRBJ1-2	TRBV25-1	NA	CASSEYDTNYGYTF	TGTGCCAGCAGTGAATACGACACGAACTATGGCTACACCTTC
TRBD1	TRBJ2-7	TRBV7-9	NA	CASSHARDRVYEQYF	TGTGCCAGCAGCCACGCCCGGGACAGGGTATACGAGCAGTACTTC
TRBD1	TRBJ2-7	TRBV4-2	NA	CASSHSPPGQGYEQYF	TGTGCCAGCAGCCACTCCCCCCCGGGACAGGGCTACGAGCAGTACTTC
NA	TRBJ1-1	TRBV5-1	NA	CASSKSIYTGSVNTEAFF	TGCGCCAGCAGCAAATCTATTTATACAGGGTCGGTGAACACTGAAGCTTTCTTT
TRBD1	TRBJ1-2	TRBV7-2	NA	CASSFRTGPDYGYTF	TGTGCCAGCAGCTTCAGGACAGGGCCAGACTATGGCTACACCTTC
NA	TRBJ1-1	TRBV6-5	NA	CASSRSGFTEAFF	TGTGCCAGCAGTAGATCAGGGTTCACTGAAGCTTTCTTT
TRBD2	TRBJ2-1	TRBV27	NA	CATRLAGIPYNEQFF	TGTGCCACTAGACTAGCGGGAATCCCCTACAATGAGCAGTTCTTC
TRBD1	TRBJ2-2	TRBV6-5	NA	CASGQGFVRELFF	TGTGCCAGCGGACAGGGTTTTGTACGGGAGCTGTTTTTT
TRBD1	TRBJ1-5	TRBV7-2	once	CASSLKSDRVLAPQHF	TGTGCCAGCAGCTTGAAGTCGGACAGGGTTTTGGCGCCCCAGCATTTT
NA	TRBJ2-3	TRBV10-3	NA	CAISGIGQLESTDTQYF	TGTGCCATCAGTGGGATAGGCCAGCTGGAGAGCACAGATACGCAGTATTTT
TRBD1	TRBJ2-7	TRBV18	NA	CASSPGTGPYEQYF	TGTGCCAGCTCACCCGGGACAGGGCCCTACGAGCAGTACTTC
NA	TRBJ2-3	TRBV28	NA	CASSSLVPDTQYF	TGTGCCAGCAGTTCGTTAGTGCCAGATACGCAGTATTTT
TRBD1	TRBJ2-3	TRBV5-1	NA	CASRQGDITDTQYF	TGCGCCAGCAGGCAGGGGGATATCACAGATACGCAGTATTTT
TRBD2	TRBJ2-1	TRBV10-3	NA	CAIRKGLAGGKFF	TGTGCCATCAGAAAGGGACTAGCGGGAGGGAAGTTCTTC
TRBD2	TRBJ2-2	TRBV5-1	once	CASSLSPAGDTGELFF	TGCGCCAGCAGCTTGTCCCCCGCGGGAGATACCGGGGAGCTGTTTTTT
NA	TRBJ1-1	TRBV11-2	NA	CASSFSTGNTEAFF	TGTGCCAGCAGCTTTTCAACAGGGAACACTGAAGCTTTCTTT
NA	TRBJ1-2	TRBV7-8	NA	CASSLDSYGYTF	TGTGCCAGCAGCTTAGACAGCTATGGCTACACCTTC
NA	TRBJ2-7	TRBV5-4	NA	CASSLGPNEQYF	TGTGCCAGCAGCTTGGGGCCCAACGAGCAGTACTTC
TRBD2	TRBJ2-3	TRBV11-3	few	CASSPRGGVADTQYF	TGTGCCAGCAGCCCGCGGGGGGGGGTGGCAGATACGCAGTATTTT
TRBD1	TRBJ2-7	TRBV10-1	NA	CASMRDRGHEQYF	TGCGCCAGCATGCGGGACAGGGGCCACGAGCAGTACTTC
TRBD1	TRBJ2-7	TRBV18	NA	CASSIGDSSYEQYF	TGTGCCAGCTCGATAGGGGACAGCTCCTACGAGCAGTACTTC
TRBD2	TRBJ2-1	TRBV28	NA	CASITSGSGYEQFF	TGTGCCAGCATAACAAGCGGGAGTGGTTATGAGCAGTTCTTC
NA	TRBJ1-5	TRBV19	NA	CASSNRANSNQPQHF	TGTGCCAGTAGTAATCGCGCAAATAGCAATCAGCCCCAGCATTTT
NA	TRBJ2-7	TRBV4-3	NA	CASSQVVGGRTDYEQYF	TGCGCCAGCAGCCAAGTCGTGGGGGGACGGACTGACTACGAGCAGTACTTC
NA	TRBJ2-7	TRBV18	NA	CAGGRGLNEQYF	TGTGCCGGAGGGCGGGGACTTAACGAGCAGTACTTC